The 24 T cell receptor beta chains reported below all come from one sample, sequenced in a study of beta chain features in type 1 diabetes. Findings and limits, study-wide: Shorter TCRB CDR3s, moderately but significantly so, were found in Type 1 diabetes patients in all four CD4+ subsets.

cDNA synthesis used the whole RNA isolate, giving expressed TCRB sequences. The method was immunoSEQ multiplex PCR; TCRdb's version includes in-frame clones alone and lacks a portion of them. The repertoire holds about 650,000 clones, 9.5% to 15% seen once, with more than 0.095% in the top ten. The antigens of these receptors remain unknown. The specimen sequenced was naive CD4+ T cells from blood. The receptor set was obtained from a man in his thirties or forties with type 1 diabetes.

This chain links TRBV9 with TRBJ1-6; TRBD1 aligns across 8 bases. J gave up 10 bases and V 0 bases, and 6 bases lay outside the gene matches. Germline V gene data show CDR1 as SGDLS and CDR2 as YYNGEE. CDR3 length: 15 residues. CDR3 amino acids: CASSVAGTGASPLHF. As DNA, the CDR3 is TGTGCCAGCAGCGTAGCCGGGACAGGCGCATCACCCCTCCACTTT.

The chain has TRBV9 and TRBJ2-7; TRBD1 matches 7 bases. The CDR3 consists of 15 residues. The J segment lost 2 bases and the V segment lost 4 bases, leaving 9 bases of the junction unmatched. Looked up from germline, CDR1 is SGDLS and CDR2 is YYNGEE. In DNA form, the CDR3 reads TGTGCCAGCAGCCTAGACACAGGGGCTACCTACGAGCAGTACTTC. Its translation: CASSLDTGATYEQYF.

The chain couples TRBV18 to TRBJ2-7, with 7 bases lining up with TRBD1. The CDR3 totals 17 residues. Trimming cost V 4 bases and J 0 bases; bases outside gene matches: 12. The germline gives CDR1 KGHSH, CDR2 LQKENI. In nucleotides, the CDR3 is TGTGCCAGCTCACTCCATCCTCCGGGACAGAGCTCCTACGAGCAGTACTTC. This sequence encodes CASSLHPPGQSSYEQYF.

The rearrangement joins TRBV4-3 to TRBJ2-7; D perhaps matches TRBD1 (6 bases). Germline loops: CDR1 LGHNA, CDR2 YSLEER. The ends were cut back, 1 base at V and 6 bases at J, with 22 bases in the middle. The CDR3 sequence is 17 residues long. The CDR3 here is CASSQVGSGTTPFEQYF. CDR3 nucleotide sequence: TGCGCCAGCAGCCAAGTTGGCTCCGGGACAACTCCTTTCGAGCAGTACTTC.

This clone has a handful of counts. The V and J genes are TRBV5-4 and TRBJ2-1; 9 nucleotides line up with TRBD1. The CDR3 runs to 16 residues. The germline V gene encodes CDR1 SGHNT and CDR2 YYREEE (reference sequence). V trimming: 0 bases; J trimming: 9 bases; junction bases outside the gene matches: 10. This chain's CDR3 is CASSLAGRQGGAEQFF. CDR3 in DNA: TGTGCCAGCAGCTTGGCCGGAAGACAGGGGGGGGCTGAGCAGTTCTTC.

The V and J genes are TRBV19 and TRBJ2-3; 8 nucleotides line up with TRBD1. This CDR3 region has 11 residues. The germline gives CDR1 LNHDA, CDR2 SQIVND (reference sequence). V lost 8 bases and J lost 10; bases outside the gene matches: 5. The CDR3 reads CASREGQAQYF. CDR3 nucleotides: TGTGCCAGTCGAGAGGGACAGGCGCAGTATTTT.

The chain uses TRBV7-3 and TRBJ1-1, with TRBD1 identical over 7 bases. The CDR3 spans 14 residues. V was clipped by 5 bases and J by 0 bases; unmatched bases: 3. Germline V CDR1 and CDR2: SGHTA, FQGTGA. The CDR3 sequence is CASSAGTVNTEAFF. The CDR3 nucleotides read TGTGCCAGCAGCGCTGGGACAGTGAACACTGAAGCTTTCTTT.

The table lists this clone with a few counts. The rearrangement joins TRBV19 to TRBJ2-1; a possible D gene is TRBD2 (6 bases). The germline V and J ends were trimmed by 4 bases and 7 bases, with 8 bases remaining between them. Germline V gives CDR1 LNHDA, CDR2 SQIVND (reference sequence). The CDR3 consists of 12 residues. The CDR3 sequence is CASSTGLNEQFF. CDR3 nucleotides: TGTGCCAGTAGTACGGGACTGAATGAGCAGTTCTTC.

This clone showed up just a few times. The chain joins TRBV14 to TRBJ1-6; D gene uncertain. The CDR3 has 18 residues. The germline V gene encodes CDR1 SGHDN and CDR2 FVKESK. The V end lost 1 base, the J end lost 0 bases, and 13 bases lay between the germline ends. The CDR3 nucleotides read TGTGCCAGCAGCCAAGCCGGCAGTCGGAGCTCCTATAATTCACCCCTCCACTTT. It encodes CASSQAGSRSSYNSPLHF.

In this sample, this clone turned up a few times. This chain joins TRBV5-6 and TRBJ2-7, with D unresolved. The V and J ends lost 2 bases and 2 bases respectively, with 8 bases between them. Germline V gene sequence: CDR1 SGHDT, CDR2 YYEEEE. CDR3 length: 13 amino acids. The chain's CDR3 is CASSLPETYEQYF. The DNA for the CDR3 is TGTGCCAGCAGCTTACCCGAGACCTACGAGCAGTACTTC.

This clone was counted only a few times. The chain has TRBV6-6 and TRBJ1-5, with no clear D. The CDR3 length is 12 residues. The germline V gene encodes CDR1 MNHNY and CDR2 SVGAGI (reference sequence). Between the trimmed V and J ends, which lost 7 bases and 2 bases, there was a span of 6 bases. The CDR3, as DNA: TGTGCCAGCAATAAGGGCAATCAGCCCCAGCATTTT. Translation: CASNKGNQPQHF.

The chain carries TRBV19 and TRBJ1-5, with D uncertain. Deletions cut 0 bases from V and 9 bases from J, with 12 bases between. Germline V CDR1 and CDR2: LNHDA, SQIVND (reference sequence). This CDR3 region has 14 residues. As DNA, the CDR3 is TGTGCCAGTAGTATAGAGGGCAGCCCAGGGCCCCAGCATTTT. This codes for CASSIEGSPGPQHF.

This clone was observed a few times. The chain uses TRBV2 and TRBJ2-3; D remains ambiguous. There are 14 residues in the CDR3. V was clipped by 0 bases and J by 2 bases, with 6 bases between them. Germline-derived CDR1 and CDR2 are SNHLY and FYNNEI. The CDR3 is CASSEAGLTDTQYF. The CDR3 DNA sequence: TGTGCCAGCAGTGAAGCAGGGCTCACAGATACGCAGTATTTT.

The chain carries TRBV19 and TRBJ2-7, with D uncertain. V lost 9 bases to trimming and J lost 4 bases, with 10 bases between them. Per the germline V gene, CDR1 is LNHDA and CDR2 is SQIVND (reference sequence). The CDR3 runs to 11 residues. CDR3 residues: CASGQGYEQYF. The DNA for the CDR3 is TGTGCCAGCGGGCAAGGGTACGAGCAGTACTTC.

Of note for this clone: This same CDR3 is encoded by further DNA sequences in the sample. The V call is TRBV7-9, the J call TRBJ2-3; 10 bases line up with TRBD2. This CDR3 is built from 15 residues. J was trimmed by 1 base and V by 6 bases; bases with no gene match: 4. Germline CDR1 reads SEHNR; CDR2 reads FQNEAQ (reference sequence). The CDR3 DNA reads TGTGCCAGCAGTCTCACTAGCGGGGGCACAGATACGCAGTATTTT. Translating gives CASSLTSGGTDTQYF.

This clone was found a few times. V usage is TRBV5-1 and J usage is TRBJ2-1; no reliable D call. V lost 4 bases and J lost 1, with 12 bases in between. CDR3 size: 15 residues. CDR1 and CDR2 from the germline V gene are SGHRS and YFSETQ. CDR3 DNA sequence: TGCGCCAGCAGCCAGGACGGAGAATCCTACAATGAGCAGTTCTTC. Its translation is CASSQDGESYNEQFF.

This clone was seen only a few times. V gene TRBV4-3 combines with J gene TRBJ2-1; TRBD2 agrees at 9 bases. Per the germline V gene, CDR1 is LGHNA and CDR2 is YSLEER. This CDR3 comprises 18 residues. Trimming cost V 4 bases and J 1 base; bases outside gene matches: 11. CDR3 region: CASSRQLGTSLSYNEQFF. The CDR3, as DNA: TGCGCCAGCAGCCGGCAATTGGGGACTAGCTTATCCTACAATGAGCAGTTCTTC.

V usage is TRBV18 and J usage is TRBJ1-1, with D tentatively TRBD1 (6 bases). This CDR3 is built from 18 residues. Between the trimmed V and J ends, which lost 5 bases and 8 bases, there was a span of 30 bases. Germline V gene lookup returns CDR1 KGHSH and CDR2 LQKENI. The CDR3 loop is CASSVTSFGDRIADEAFF. In DNA form, the CDR3 reads TGTGCCAGCTCAGTAACTTCCTTCGGCGACAGGATCGCTGACGAAGCTTTCTTT.

J is TRBJ2-5 and V is TRBV7-2, with 11 bases identical to TRBD2. CDR3 size: 18 residues. After removal of 1 base from V and 5 bases from J, the junction contained 12 bases not matched to a gene. Germline CDR1 and CDR2: SGHTA and FQGNSA. CDR3: CASSLGYLSGGASETQYF. Written as DNA, the CDR3 is TGTGCCAGCAGCTTAGGCTACCTTAGCGGGGGGGCCAGCGAGACCCAGTACTTC.

The chain couples TRBV29-1 to TRBJ1-3; D may be TRBD1 (5 bases). V shed 5 bases and J shed 8 bases, with 10 bases lying between them. CDR3 size: 11 residues. In germline, CDR1 is SQVTM, CDR2 ANQGSEA. CDR3 sequence reads: CSVLTGYTIYF. The CDR3 DNA reads as TGCAGCGTTCTTACAGGTTACACCATATATTTT.

In this sample, this clone turned up a few times. This rearrangement joins TRBV7-9 to TRBJ2-1, with D perhaps TRBD2 (5 bases). Per the germline V gene, CDR1 is SEHNR and CDR2 is FQNEAQ (reference sequence). With 1 base removed from V and 2 bases from J, the gap between germline ends came to 9 bases. This CDR3 spans 15 amino acids. CDR3 loop: CASSLVSGAYNEQFF. Here the CDR3 DNA reads TGTGCCAGCAGCTTAGTTTCCGGGGCCTACAATGAGCAGTTCTTC.

This clone was seen once. The J gene is TRBJ1-2, the V gene TRBV30, with TRBD1 matching over 8 bases. This CDR3 is built from 15 residues. Trimming took 4 bases from V and 4 from J; bases not matched to a gene: 11. Germline CDR1 reads GTSNPN; CDR2 reads SVGIG (reference sequence). CDR3: CAWTTLTGATYGYTF. Here the CDR3 DNA reads TGTGCCTGGACAACTCTGACAGGGGCCACCTATGGCTACACCTTC.

This clone was seen a few times. CDR3 DNA sequence: TGTGCCAGCAGAACACAGGGGGCGCGGGAGACCCAGTACTTC. Translated: CASRTQGARETQYF. V gene TRBV2 combines with J gene TRBJ2-5; 9 positions match TRBD1. Germline V lookup: CDR1 SNHLY, CDR2 FYNNEI. The CDR3 loop spans 14 amino acids. The trim removed 6 bases at V and 5 bases at J, leaving 7 bases unmatched. Using reference TRBV2 and TRBJ2-5 for the parts outside the CDR3, the full variable domain is EPEVTQTPSHQVTQMGQEVILRCVPISNHLYFYWYRQILGQKVEFLVSFYNNEISEKSEIFDDQFSVERPDGSNFTLKIRSTKLEDSAMYFCASRTQGARETQYFGPGTRLLVL.

This clone showed up just a few times. The chain combines TRBV6-5 with TRBJ2-5, with D perhaps assigned TRBD1 or TRBD2 (5 bases each). This CDR3 has 15 amino acids. From germline, CDR1 is MNHEY and CDR2 SVGAGI. V lost 6 bases to trimming and J lost 3 bases, with 17 bases between them. The CDR3 DNA is TGTGCCAGCAGCCGACCCCGGGACCAGAAAGAGACCCAGTACTTC. Translated, it gives CASSRPRDQKETQYF.